Shown below are 22 T cell receptor beta chains from a single sample sequenced in a study of tumor-infiltrating lymphocytes in primary liver carcinoma. Synthesis of TCR beta cDNA was carried out from 450 to 650 ng total RNA with a constant-region primer. Libraries for TCR beta were built through three nested multiplex PCR rounds, which together made up a slightly modified ARM-PCR procedure. A C-beta reverse primer and TRBV1-TRBV30 forward primers served in each of the first two PCR rounds, at about 9 cycles apiece. TCRdb analysed the multiplex PCR reads with MiXCR anew, one entry per CDR3 protein. The sample yields approximately 190,000 distinct CDR3 sequences, around four fifths seen once. The tissue used was unsorted bulk material of about 19-33 mg. RNA and DNA were co-extracted from it with the AllPrep DNA/RNA mini kit. The specimen sequenced was tumor tissue from primary liver carcinoma. The origin of the receptors is a man aged 40-55 years with primary liver carcinoma and hepatitis B virus infection.

To note about this clonotype: It may be a read error: a sequence one base away is much more abundant. Lacking the conserved final phenylalanine or tryptophan, this CDR3 likely reflects a read error. CDR3 sequence: CASSPTLRGDGSYEQYL. The CDR3 nucleotides are TGTGCCAGCAGCCCTACACTTAGGGGCGATGGGTCCTACGAGCAGTACCTC. This chain connects TRBV6-1 to TRBJ2-7; possible D gene TRBD1, 5 bases. CDR1 MNHNS and CDR2 SASEGT come from the germline V gene. V lost 6 bases, J lost 1 base, and 22 bases lay in between. The CDR3 spans 17 residues.

A word on this clonotype: Since no conserved phenylalanine or tryptophan closes the CDR3, a read error is the likely cause. The genes are TRBV11-3 and TRBJ2-1, with a weak D call TRBD1 (5 bases). In germline, CDR1 is SGHNT, CDR2 YENEEA. The CDR3 is 14 amino acids. The CDR3 here is CAGSLGASNNEQFL. DNA for the CDR3: TGTGCCGGCAGCTTAGGGGCCAGCAACAATGAGCAGTTCCTC.

About this clonotype itself: This may be a read error, as it is one base from a much larger clone. V and J are TRBV28 and TRBJ2-5; 11 nucleotides line up with TRBD2. V was pared by 8 bases and J by 5 bases, with 16 bases of the junction left unmatched. The germline V gene has CDR1 MDHEN and CDR2 SYDVKM. The CDR3 covers 17 residues. CDR3 amino acids: CASRPIAGGPLGETQYF. The CDR3 nucleotides are TGTGCCAGCCGTCCGATAGCGGGAGGGCCACTGGGCGAGACCCAGTACTTC.

For this clonotype: One junction end disagrees with the germline gene, perhaps due to a read error. The chain has TRBV24-1 and TRBJ2-2; D may correspond to TRBD1 or TRBD2 (5 bases each). The CDR3 runs to 15 residues. Germline CDR1 is KGHDR and CDR2 is SFDVKD. The CDR3 is CAASPIGTNTGELLF. The DNA for the CDR3 is TGTGCCGCCAGTCCTATAGGGACGAACACCGGGGAGCTGTTATTT.

For this clonotype: This CDR3 fails to terminate in the conserved phenylalanine or tryptophan, so it likely reflects a read error. The chain links TRBV10-3 to TRBJ2-3; 11 nucleotides line up with TRBD2. J lost 1 base, V lost 4 bases, and 10 bases had no gene match. The V gene's germline CDR1 is ENHRY and CDR2 SYGVKD. This CDR3 is built from 18 residues. CDR3 protein: CAISASLMTSGGTDTQYY. CDR3 coding DNA: TGTGCCATCAGTGCATCCTTAATGACTAGCGGGGGCACAGATACGCAGTATTAT.

Note on this clonotype: A junction end diverges from the germline sequence, so it may reflect a read error. The chain uses TRBV11-2 and TRBJ2-6; D is possibly TRBD1 or TRBD2 (5 bases each). The length of the CDR3 is 15 residues. Germline V gene sequence: CDR1 SGHAT, CDR2 FQNNGV. This CDR3 reads CATQRPRSGANVMIF. For the CDR3, the DNA is TGTGCCACCCAGCGGCCACGCTCTGGGGCCAACGTCATGATTTTC.

In the case of this clonotype: As the CDR3 is not closed by the conserved phenylalanine or tryptophan, this likely results from a read error. CDR3 nucleotides: TGTACCAGCAGCTTTCCCGGGACTAGAGGCACCAAAAACATTCAGTACATC. Amino acids: CTSSFPGTRGTKNIQYI. This rearrangement joins TRBV11-1 to TRBJ2-4, with 8 bases aligning to TRBD2. This CDR3 has 17 amino acids. Germline CDR1 and CDR2: SGHAT and FQDESV (reference sequence).

Many counts were recorded for this clonotype. V is TRBV14 and J is TRBJ1-3, with D hard to call. Germline values: CDR1 SGHDN, CDR2 FVKESK. The CDR3 totals 15 residues. Between the trimmed V and J ends, which lost 0 bases and 0 bases, there was a span of 6 bases. CDR3 protein: CASSQDHSSGNTIYF. Written as DNA, the CDR3 is TGTGCCAGCAGCCAAGATCACAGCTCTGGAAACACCATATATTTT.

About this clonotype itself: Germline is not matched at one junction end, which may reflect a read error. This chain links TRBV29-1 with TRBJ2-3; TRBD1 matches 7 bases. The CDR3 length is 13 residues. The germline CDR1 and CDR2 sequences are SQVTM and ANQGSEA. CDR3 nucleotides: TGCAGGGTTGAAGCACAGGGGAGATACGCGCAGTATTTT. Its protein product is CRVEAQGRYAQYF.

The rearrangement joins TRBV7-8 to TRBJ2-5; the D gene is possibly TRBD1 (6 bases). The V end was cut by 7 bases, the J end by 8 bases, with 20 bases between. The CDR3 consists of 14 residues. Germline V gene data show CDR1 as SGHVS and CDR2 as FQNEAQ. CDR3 region: CASKLGTTQDTQYF. The DNA of the CDR3 is TGTGCCAGCAAGCTAGGGACAACCCAGGATACCCAGTACTTC.

The chain employs TRBV4-2 and TRBJ2-3, with D uncertain. The CDR3 consists of 15 residues. With 1 base removed from V and 5 bases from J, the gap between germline ends came to 13 bases. CDR1 LGHNA and CDR2 YNFKEQ come from the germline V gene. In DNA form, the CDR3 reads TGTGCCAGCAGCCAAGGTCAGCCAGTCGTAGATACGCAGTATTTT. It translates to CASSQGQPVVDTQYF.

As for this clonotype: A read error may be the cause here, since a much bigger clone is one base away. Without the conserved terminal phenylalanine or tryptophan, this CDR3 likely stems from a read error. The chain uses TRBV28 and TRBJ2-1; 9 bases align to TRBD1. The CDR3 runs to 15 residues. The J segment lost 9 bases and the V segment lost 7 bases, leaving 13 bases of the junction unmatched. Per the germline V gene, CDR1 is MDHEN and CDR2 is SYDVKM. The CDR3 DNA follows: TGTGCCAGCACTACAAACAGGGGGCGGGTAGGTGAGCAGTTCTTA. Translating it yields CASTTNRGRVGEQFL.

Comments on this clonotype: A much larger clone differs from this one at a single base, so this may be a read error. The chain carries TRBV7-2 and TRBJ2-1; D not resolved. The CDR3 is made up of 15 amino acids. The V gene's germline CDR1 is SGHTA and CDR2 FQGNSA. Here the CDR3 reads CANSLARNGRNEQFF. In nucleotides, the CDR3 is TGTGCCAACAGCTTAGCAAGGAACGGGCGCAATGAGCAGTTCTTC.

The CDR3 DNA reads TGTGCCAGCAGTCCTTCACAAGATAGGAGCTACGAGCAGTACTTC. Residues: CASSPSQDRSYEQYF. This rearrangement joins TRBV28 to TRBJ2-7; no firm D call. V lost 5 bases to trimming and J lost 3 bases, with 17 bases between them. CDR1 is MDHEN, CDR2 SYDVKM, per germline. The CDR3 sequence is 15 residues long.

This rearrangement joins TRBV5-4 to TRBJ2-5, with 12 bases aligning to TRBD1. V shed 2 bases and J 9 bases; nucleotides not matched to a gene: 11. The CDR3 runs 16 residues. Looked up from germline, CDR1 is SGHNT and CDR2 is YYREEE (reference sequence). CDR3: CASSFPGQGATKAQYF. The CDR3 region has the DNA TGTGCCAGCAGCTTTCCGGGACAGGGGGCGACCAAGGCCCAGTACTTC.

A few counts support this clonotype. The junction departs from the called germline gene at one end, perhaps through a read error. This chain connects TRBV29-1 to TRBJ1-2; a weak D match, TRBD1 (5 bases). The CDR3 consists of 18 residues. CDR1 SQVTM and CDR2 ANQGSEA come from the germline V gene. CDR3 nucleotide sequence: TGCAGCGTTGGGGCACCTACAGGAACTCAGGTGGCTAACTATGACTACACCTTC. Translating it yields CSVGAPTGTQVANYDYTF. Variable domain in full (rest from reference TRBV29-1 and TRBJ1-2): SAVISQKPSRDICQRGTSLTIQCQVDSQVTMMFWYRQQPGQSLTLIATANQGSEATYESGFVIDKFPISRPNLTFSTLTVSNMSPEDSSIYLCSVGAPTGTQVANYDYTFGSGTRLTVV.

In its sample, this clonotype was seen once. The chain links TRBV6-6 to TRBJ2-5; D gene ambiguous. This CDR3 contains 15 residues. V was clipped by 0 bases and J by 3 bases, with 11 bases between them. Germline assignment: CDR1 MNHNY and CDR2 SVGAGI (reference sequence). The CDR3 region is CASSYSEIVKETQYF. The CDR3 DNA follows: TGTGCCAGCAGTTACTCGGAGATAGTCAAAGAGACCCAGTACTTC.

A remark on this clonotype: This sequence may be a read error, since a much larger clone differs from it by one base. The gene calls are TRBV5-1 and TRBJ1-6, with 7 bases lining up with TRBD1. CDR3 length: 15 amino acids. Germline CDR1 reads SGHRS; CDR2 reads YFSETQ. The CDR3, as DNA: TGCGCCAACAGCTCCGCAGGGGGTATCGGTTCACCCCTCCACTTT. Amino acid sequence: CANSSAGGIGSPLHF.

About this clonotype: This may be a read error: a much more frequent sequence differs by one nucleotide. The chain employs TRBV28 and TRBJ1-2; TRBD1 aligns across 7 bases. This CDR3 is built from 15 residues. The germline gives CDR1 MDHEN, CDR2 SYDVKM. CDR3 residues: CASSPADRVGYGHTF. CDR3 sequence (DNA): TGTGCCAGCAGTCCGGCCGACAGGGTTGGCTATGGCCACACCTTC.

Turning to this clonotype: Compared with germline, one end of the junction differs, possibly owing to a read error. The chain links TRBV6-5 to TRBJ2-1; 8 nucleotides align to TRBD2. This CDR3 region has 14 residues. Germline V gives CDR1 MNHEY, CDR2 SVGAGI. In nucleotides, the CDR3 is TGTGTCAGCAGTCAACTAGCGGATTACAATGACCAGTTCTTC. The encoded protein is CVSSQLADYNDQFF.

The chain is built from TRBV12-3 or TRBV12-4 and TRBJ2-4, with D possibly TRBD2 on 6 matching bases. Between the trimmed V and J ends, which lost 3 bases and 5 bases, there was a span of 17 bases. The CDR3 is 16 residues long. The CDR3 spells CASSLLGDLTQNIQYF. The CDR3 coding sequence is TGTGCCAGCAGTTTGTTAGGGGACTTGACCCAAAACATTCAGTACTTC.

A word on this clonotype: This may arise from a read error, as a much more abundant clone is one base away. The chain uses TRBV7-9 and TRBJ2-2, with TRBD2 identical over 11 bases. V was clipped by 6 bases and J by 8 bases; unmatched bases: 8. The CDR3 spans 15 residues. Germline V gene sequence: CDR1 SEHNR, CDR2 FQNEAQ (reference sequence). DNA for the CDR3: TGTGCCAGCAGGGCACTAGCGGGAGCGGCGGGGGAGCTGTTTTTT. This sequence encodes CASRALAGAAGELFF.